A selection of T cell receptor beta chains follows, all from one sample in a study of blood T cell repertoires in COVID-19. Measured with immunoSEQ multiplex PCR; TCRdb has only the in-frame clones, and not every one. The sample shows approximately 250,000 clones, around 90% of them seen only once. Material: PBMCs or T cells enriched from blood (not recorded which). These receptors were obtained from a man aged 35 to 55 who had been exposed to COVID-19. Both conserved end residues are part of each CDR3. D genes are given only for firm matches. Expanded clones get a size class; other rows say once, few or many, or leave the size out.

>TRBJ1-4|.|TRBV3-1/TRBV3-2|TRBD1
CASSQGTGSGEKLFF
TGTGCCAGCAGCCAAGGGACAGGGTCGGGGGAAAAACTGTTTTTT
>TRBJ2-7|.|TRBV5-6|TRBD1
CASSGTGTGDYEQYF
TGTGCCAGCAGCGGCACCGGGACAGGGGATTACGAGCAGTACTTC
>TRBJ1-2|.|TRBV2|.
CASSLYGYTF
TGTGCCAGCAGCCTATATGGCTACACCTTC
>TRBJ1-2|.|TRBV5-6|.
CASSFQGYYGYTF
TGTGCCAGCAGCTTTCAGGGGTACTATGGCTACACCTTC
>TRBJ2-5|.|TRBV28|.
CASSLRGPPETQYF
TGTGCCAGCAGTTTACGAGGGCCCCCAGAGACCCAGTACTTC
>TRBJ2-6|.|TRBV7-8|TRBD1
CASSFPSVGGVTGANVLTF
TGTGCCAGCAGCTTTCCTTCGGTAGGGGGCGTGACCGGGGCCAACGTCCTGACTTTC
>TRBJ1-5|few|TRBV6-1|.
CASSEASGHRQPQHF
TGTGCCAGCAGTGAAGCGTCAGGGCACCGTCAGCCCCAGCATTTT
>TRBJ2-3|.|TRBV24-1|TRBD2
CATSDTGLAGEDTQYF
TGTGCCACCAGTGACACGGGACTAGCGGGAGAGGATACGCAGTATTTT
>TRBJ2-2|.|TRBV4-2|TRBD1
CASSQPGTGSRTGELFF
TGTGCCAGCAGCCAGCCCGGGACAGGGAGTCGGACCGGGGAGCTGTTTTTT
>TRBJ2-5|.|TRBV6-7|TRBD1
CASSYSIAERDRKETQYF
TGTGCCAGCAGTTACTCCATAGCCGAACGGGACAGAAAAGAGACCCAGTACTTC
>TRBJ2-5|.|TRBV10-3|.
CAISVQQEETQYF
TGTGCCATCAGTGTGCAACAGGAAGAGACCCAGTACTTC
>TRBJ1-1|few|TRBV5-4|.
CASSLEGGGTEAFF
TGTGCCAGCAGCTTGGAAGGGGGTGGCACTGAAGCTTTCTTT
>TRBJ2-7|.|TRBV6-5|TRBD1
CAGGQNYEQYF
TGTGCCGGGGGACAGAACTACGAGCAGTACTTC
>TRBJ1-2|once|TRBV30|.
CAWSGQGSFYGYTF
TGTGCCTGGAGTGGCCAGGGTTCCTTCTATGGCTACACCTTC
>TRBJ1-5|.|TRBV5-1|.
CASSLGTAGQPQHF
TGCGCCAGCAGCTTGGGAACAGCAGGTCAGCCCCAGCATTTT
>TRBJ2-7|.|TRBV19|.
CASSGEFYEQYF
TGTGCCAGTAGTGGAGAGTTTTACGAGCAGTACTTC
>TRBJ2-7|.|TRBV7-8|TRBD1
CASSVKQGSIYEQYF
TGTGCCAGCAGCGTAAAACAGGGGTCGATTTACGAGCAGTACTTC
>TRBJ1-5|.|TRBV19|.
CASSLVLFRGPPQHF
TGTGCCAGTAGTCTCGTCCTTTTTCGAGGCCCGCCCCAGCATTTT
>TRBJ2-2|.|TRBV5-1|TRBD1
CASSFVPSGGMNTGELFF
TGCGCCAGCAGCTTCGTCCCGTCAGGGGGTATGAACACCGGGGAGCTGTTTTTT
>TRBJ2-7|.|TRBV5-1|.
CASSLDPGSSYEQYF
TGCGCCAGCAGCTTAGACCCAGGCAGCTCCTACGAGCAGTACTTC
>TRBJ1-1|few|TRBV24-1|.
CATTAGDLNTEAFF
TGTGCCACCACCGCAGGGGACCTGAACACTGAAGCTTTCTTT
>TRBJ1-5|.|TRBV18|TRBD1
CASSPQGARQPQHF
TGTGCCAGCTCACCACAGGGGGCGAGACAGCCCCAGCATTTT
>TRBJ2-1|once|TRBV7-2|.
CASSPAGENEQFF
TGTGCCAGCAGCCCAGCCGGGGAAAATGAGCAGTTCTTC
>TRBJ2-7|.|TRBV6-5|.
CASSYSPGDNYEQYF
TGTGCCAGCAGTTACTCACCGGGAGATAACTACGAGCAGTACTTC
>TRBJ2-7|.|TRBV19|TRBD1
CASRRDRASYEQYF
TGTGCCAGTAGACGGGACAGGGCCTCCTACGAGCAGTACTTC
>TRBJ2-3|.|TRBV2|TRBD2
CASSTGTSGRTDTQYF
TGTGCCAGCAGCACTGGGACTAGCGGGCGCACAGATACGCAGTATTTT
>TRBJ2-7|.|TRBV27|.
CASSLSSFLSYEQYF
TGTGCCAGCAGTTTATCCAGTTTCCTCTCCTACGAGCAGTACTTC
>TRBJ2-3|.|TRBV2|TRBD1
CASSEGQSTDTQYF
TGTGCCAGCAGTGAGGGACAGTCCACAGATACGCAGTATTTT
>TRBJ2-1|.|TRBV3-1/TRBV3-2|TRBD2
CASSYGTSSSYNEQFF
TGTGCCAGCAGCTACGGGACTAGCAGCTCCTACAATGAGCAGTTCTTC
>TRBJ2-2|few|TRBV2|.
CASLRTTNTGELFF
TGTGCCAGCCTCAGGACAACGAACACCGGGGAGCTGTTTTTT
>TRBJ2-7|.|TRBV28|TRBD1
CASSFGTGSILPYEQYF
TGTGCCAGCAGTTTTGGGACAGGCTCAATCTTACCCTACGAGCAGTACTTC
>TRBJ1-3|.|TRBV2|.
CASSADSSGNTIYF
TGTGCCAGCAGTGCTGACAGCTCTGGAAACACCATATATTTT
>TRBJ2-5|.|TRBV18|.
CASSPGLTGVGRQETQYF
TGTGCCAGCTCACCAGGCCTAACGGGAGTGGGGCGGCAAGAGACCCAGTACTTC
>TRBJ1-5|.|TRBV6-2/TRBV6-3|TRBD1
CASSRTGNQPQHF
TGTGCCAGCAGCAGGACAGGAAATCAGCCCCAGCATTTT
>TRBJ1-5|.|TRBV18|.
CASSPDINQPQHF
TGTGCCAGCTCACCGGACATAAATCAGCCCCAGCATTTT
>TRBJ1-2|.|TRBV5-1|.
CASSSTGQMSYGYTF
TGCGCCAGCAGCTCCACAGGGCAAATGAGCTATGGCTACACCTTC
>TRBJ2-1|.|TRBV21-1|.
CASSMGLAGEGEQFF
TGTGCCAGCAGCATGGGACTAGCGGGAGAAGGTGAGCAGTTCTTC
>TRBJ2-3|.|TRBV27|TRBD1
CASSPRDRETDTQYF
TGTGCCAGCAGTCCCCGGGACAGGGAGACAGATACGCAGTATTTT
>TRBJ1-3|.|TRBV11-2|.
CASSLALGNTIYF
TGTGCCAGCAGCTTGGCTCTCGGAAACACCATATATTTT
>TRBJ2-7|.|TRBV4-1|.
CASSQEFQFSYEQYF
TGCGCCAGCAGCCAAGAATTCCAATTCTCCTACGAGCAGTACTTC
>TRBJ1-1|.|TRBV27|TRBD1
CASSLGQGGSEAFF
TGTGCCAGCAGTTTGGGACAGGGGGGGTCTGAAGCTTTCTTT
>TRBJ2-6|.|TRBV19|.
CASSLSPSGANVLTF
TGTGCCAGTAGTCTTAGCCCATCTGGGGCCAACGTCCTGACTTTC
>TRBJ2-3|.|TRBV2|TRBD2
CASSGGGLAVTDTQYF
TGTGCCAGCAGTGGTGGTGGACTAGCGGTTACAGATACGCAGTATTTT
>TRBJ2-3|.|TRBV5-1|TRBD2
CASSLWGRALDTQYF
TGCGCCAGCAGCTTATGGGGGAGGGCCCTAGATACGCAGTATTTT
>TRBJ2-1|.|TRBV28|.
CASRHGLGQSTDNEQFF
TGTGCCAGCAGACACGGGTTGGGGCAGAGCACGGACAATGAGCAGTTCTTC
>TRBJ1-1|.|TRBV9|.
CASSAQVNTEAFF
TGTGCCAGCAGCGCGCAGGTGAACACTGAAGCTTTCTTT
>TRBJ1-1|.|TRBV9|.
CASSVAVDTEAFF
TGTGCCAGCAGCGTTGCGGTGGACACTGAAGCTTTCTTT
>TRBJ1-5|.|TRBV7-9|.
CASSLGGPDQPQHF
TGTGCCAGCAGCTTAGGAGGGCCTGATCAGCCCCAGCATTTT
>TRBJ2-7|.|TRBV21-1|.
CARIGTGWAYEQYF
TGTGCCAGAATAGGGACAGGGTGGGCCTACGAGCAGTACTTC
>TRBJ1-1|once|TRBV7-3|TRBD1
CASSPGQLEAFF
TGTGCCAGCAGCCCGGGACAGCTTGAAGCTTTCTTT
>TRBJ2-2|.|TRBV29-1|.
CSVDSGARTGELFF
TGCAGCGTCGACTCAGGGGCCAGAACCGGGGAGCTGTTTTTT
>TRBJ1-6|.|TRBV13|.
CASSRTEDSPLHF
TGTGCCAGCAGCAGGACAGAAGATTCACCCCTCCACTTT
>TRBJ2-2|.|TRBV18|.
CASSPLGRDTGELFF
TGTGCCAGCTCACCACTCGGCAGGGACACCGGGGAGCTGTTTTTT
>TRBJ2-1|.|TRBV10-3|TRBD2
CAISEPDPGLAGRGSYNEQFF
TGTGCCATCAGTGAACCGGACCCGGGACTAGCGGGCCGCGGCTCCTACAATGAGCAGTTCTTC
>TRBJ2-1|.|TRBV7-2|TRBD2
CASSSDPRTRKGNEQFF
TGTGCCAGCAGCTCTGACCCCCGGACTAGGAAAGGCAATGAGCAGTTCTTC
>TRBJ1-5|.|TRBV2|.
CASKTLNQPQHF
TGTGCCAGCAAGACTCTAAATCAGCCCCAGCATTTT
>TRBJ1-5|.|TRBV10-3|.
CAISDAGGLEPQHF
TGTGCCATCAGTGACGCCGGGGGGCTCGAGCCCCAGCATTTT